Presented here are 9 T cell receptor beta chains from one specimen sequenced in a study of blood T cell repertoires in COVID-19. Profiling relied on immunoSEQ multiplex PCR, and the TCRdb table lists in-frame clones only, not all of them. The table lists under 300,000 clones, about 91% of them singletons, with more than 1% in the top ten. The sequenced sample was PBMCs or T cells enriched from blood (not recorded which). The receptors come from a human donor in a cohort exposed to, infected with or recovered from COVID-19 (not recorded which). The donor label of this sample is uncertain.

The chain is built from TRBV5-1 and TRBJ1-3; 7 nucleotides match TRBD1. V lost 0 bases and J lost 0; bases outside the gene matches: 6. This CDR3 is 17 amino acids long. Germline CDR1 is SGHRS and CDR2 is YFSETQ. CDR3 coding DNA: TGCGCCAGCAGCTTGGTGGGACAGCCTTCCTCTGGAAACACCATATATTTT. Translating it yields CASSLVGQPSSGNTIYF.

J is TRBJ1-2 and V is TRBV7-8, with D unresolved. The V gene's germline CDR1 is SGHVS and CDR2 FQNEAQ. The germline V and J ends were trimmed by 1 base and 5 bases, with 20 bases remaining between them. The CDR3 length is 17 residues. The chain's CDR3 is CASSLDRWAPSMYGYTF. The CDR3 region has the DNA TGTGCCAGCAGCTTAGATCGTTGGGCACCGTCTATGTATGGCTACACCTTC.

The chain is built from TRBV6-5 and TRBJ2-1; 7 bases map to TRBD1. Germline trimming cut 0 bases from V and 7 bases from J; bases unmatched to any gene: 6. Per the germline V gene, CDR1 is MNHEY and CDR2 is SVGAGI. CDR3 size: 15 residues. In DNA, the CDR3 is TGTGCCAGCAGTTACTCAGACAGGGCGGTGAATGAGCAGTTCTTC. This gives the protein CASSYSDRAVNEQFF.

In its sample, this clone was seen once. The chain combines TRBV9 with TRBJ1-1; 7 bases are shared with TRBD1. The CDR3 totals 14 residues. V shed 5 bases and J 1 base; nucleotides not matched to a gene: 5. CDR1 and CDR2 (germline): SGDLS, YYNGEE. Here the CDR3 DNA reads TGTGCCAGCAGTTTGGGACAGCCGAACACTGAAGCTTTCTTT. It specifies CASSLGQPNTEAFF.

The chain carries TRBV4-2 and TRBJ2-5; 16 nucleotides agree with TRBD2. This CDR3 region has 21 residues. The germline V gene encodes CDR1 LGHNA and CDR2 YNFKEQ. With 0 bases clipped from V and 5 bases from J, the junction kept 15 bases outside the gene matches. In DNA form, the CDR3 reads TGTGCCAGCAGCCAAGACGCGCGGCCGGGACTAGCGGGGGGGCCGTGGGAGACCCAGTACTTC. This sequence encodes CASSQDARPGLAGGPWETQYF.

Points on this clone: The same CDR3 arises from other DNA sequences in this sample as well. The genes are TRBV5-1 and TRBJ2-1; D might be TRBD2 (7 bases). This CDR3 is built from 15 residues. The germline V gene has CDR1 SGHRS and CDR2 YFSETQ. Trimming left V 0 bases short and J 4 bases short, with 11 bases between. Here the CDR3 DNA reads TGCGCCAGCAGCTTGGGCGGGGGCAGTTACAATGAGCAGTTCTTC. Protein product: CASSLGGGSYNEQFF. The variable domain in full, completed from reference TRBV5-1 and TRBJ2-1, reads KAGVTQTPRYLIKTRGQQVTLSCSPISGHRSVSWYQQTPGQGLQFLFEYFSETQRNKGNFPGRFSGRQFSNSRSEMNVSTLELGDSALYLCASSLGGGSYNEQFFGPGTRLTVL.

The genes are TRBV30 and TRBJ2-3; D not certain. Trimming stripped 1 base from V and 6 bases from J, with 8 bases between. CDR1 and CDR2 from the germline V gene are GTSNPN and SVGIG (reference sequence). The CDR3 is made up of 12 amino acids. This CDR3 reads CAWSAPGDTQYF. CDR3 sequence (DNA): TGTGCCTGGAGTGCCCCTGGCGATACGCAGTATTTT.

V and J are TRBV9 and TRBJ1-2, with 8 bases that match TRBD1. Germline loops: CDR1 SGDLS, CDR2 YYNGEE. V lost 7 bases to trimming and J lost 6 bases; unmatched junction nucleotides: 8. CDR3 length: 13 residues. DNA for the CDR3: TGTGCCAGCGGGTTGGACAGGGACGATGGCTACACCTTC. It codes for CASGLDRDDGYTF.

V usage is TRBV7-9 and J usage is TRBJ2-7, with 7 bases aligning to TRBD1. Germline assignment: CDR1 SEHNR and CDR2 FQNEAQ (reference sequence). The V gene end was trimmed by 11 bases and the J gene end by 5 bases; junction bases not matched to a gene: 9. This CDR3 region has 12 residues. The CDR3 loop reads CALDRQGHEQYF. The CDR3 region has the DNA TGTGCCCTTGACCGACAGGGCCACGAGCAGTACTTC.